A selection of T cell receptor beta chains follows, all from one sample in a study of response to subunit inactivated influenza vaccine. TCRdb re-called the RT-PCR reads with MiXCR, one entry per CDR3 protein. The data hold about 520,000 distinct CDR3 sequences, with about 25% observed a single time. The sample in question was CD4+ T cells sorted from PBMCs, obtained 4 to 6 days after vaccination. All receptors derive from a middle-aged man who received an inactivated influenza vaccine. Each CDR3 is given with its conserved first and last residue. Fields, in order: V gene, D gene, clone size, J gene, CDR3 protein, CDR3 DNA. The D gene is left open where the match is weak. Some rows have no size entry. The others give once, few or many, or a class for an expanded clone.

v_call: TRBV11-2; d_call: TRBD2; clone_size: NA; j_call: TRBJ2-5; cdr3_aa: CASSPFGTSGRVGETQYF; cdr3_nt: TGTGCCAGCAGCCCCTTTGGGACTAGCGGGAGGGTAGGAGAGACCCAGTACTTC
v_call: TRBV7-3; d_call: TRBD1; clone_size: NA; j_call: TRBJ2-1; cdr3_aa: CASSMRQGSYNEQFF; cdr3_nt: TGTGCCAGCAGCATGCGACAGGGCTCCTACAATGAGCAGTTCTTC
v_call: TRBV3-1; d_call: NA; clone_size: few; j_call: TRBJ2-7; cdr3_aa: CASSQAGSYEQYF; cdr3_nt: TGTGCCAGCAGCCAAGCAGGGTCCTACGAGCAGTACTTC
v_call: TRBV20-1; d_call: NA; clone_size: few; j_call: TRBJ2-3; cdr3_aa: CSGRVGWYTQYF; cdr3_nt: TGCAGTGGCCGGGTGGGGTGGTATACGCAGTATTTT
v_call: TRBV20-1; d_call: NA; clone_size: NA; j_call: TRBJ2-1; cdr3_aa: CSARPISYNEQFF; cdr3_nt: TGCAGTGCTAGACCGATTTCCTACAATGAGCAGTTCTTC
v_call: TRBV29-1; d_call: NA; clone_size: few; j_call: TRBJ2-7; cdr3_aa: CSGGESYEQYF; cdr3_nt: TGCAGCGGTGGGGAGTCCTACGAGCAGTACTTC
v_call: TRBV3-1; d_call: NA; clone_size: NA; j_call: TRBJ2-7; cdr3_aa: CASSQVRGGHYEQYF; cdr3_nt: TGTGCCAGCAGCCAAGTGAGGGGCGGACACTACGAGCAGTACTTC
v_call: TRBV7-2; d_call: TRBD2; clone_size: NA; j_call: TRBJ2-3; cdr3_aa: CASSLALGGGTDTQYF; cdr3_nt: TGTGCCAGCAGCTTAGCCCTTGGCGGGGGAACAGATACGCAGTATTTT
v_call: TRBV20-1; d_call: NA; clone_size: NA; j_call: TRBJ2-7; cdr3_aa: CSAPRTTASYEQYF; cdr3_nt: TGCAGTGCCCCCAGGACCACCGCCTCCTACGAGCAGTACTTC
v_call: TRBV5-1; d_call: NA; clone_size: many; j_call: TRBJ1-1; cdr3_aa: CASSLGQTNTEAFF; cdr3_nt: TGCGCCAGCAGCCTAGGACAGACGAACACTGAAGCTTTCTTT
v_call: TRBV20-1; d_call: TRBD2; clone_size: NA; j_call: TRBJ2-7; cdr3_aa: CSARGQGLGLAGVGVEQYF; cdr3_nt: TGCAGTGCTAGAGGGCAGGGACTCGGTCTAGCGGGAGTAGGAGTCGAGCAGTACTTC
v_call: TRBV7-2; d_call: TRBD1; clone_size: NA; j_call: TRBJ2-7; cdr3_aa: CASSSDRGPVYEQYF; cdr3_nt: TGTGCCAGCAGCTCCGACAGGGGGCCTGTTTACGAGCAGTACTTC
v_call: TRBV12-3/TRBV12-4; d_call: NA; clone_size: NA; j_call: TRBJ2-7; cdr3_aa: CASQVSKGYEQYF; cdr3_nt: TGTGCCAGCCAGGTATCGAAGGGTTACGAGCAGTACTTC
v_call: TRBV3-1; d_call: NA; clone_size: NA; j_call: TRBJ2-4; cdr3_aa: CASSQDGGGIQNIQYF; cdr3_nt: TGTGCCAGCAGCCAAGACGGCGGAGGGATACAAAACATTCAGTACTTC
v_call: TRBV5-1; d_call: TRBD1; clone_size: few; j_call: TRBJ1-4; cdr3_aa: CASSSGTGSNNEKLFF; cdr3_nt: TGCGCCAGCAGCTCCGGGACAGGGAGCAATAATGAAAAACTGTTTTTT
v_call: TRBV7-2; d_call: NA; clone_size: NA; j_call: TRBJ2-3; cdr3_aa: CASSSLMSADTQYF; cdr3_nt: TGTGCCAGCAGCTCACTTATGTCAGCAGATACGCAGTATTTT
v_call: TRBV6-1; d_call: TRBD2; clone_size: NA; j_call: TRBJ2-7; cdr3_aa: CASSLPTSSTYEQYF; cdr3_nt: TGTGCCAGCAGCCTTCCGACTAGCTCCACCTACGAGCAGTACTTC
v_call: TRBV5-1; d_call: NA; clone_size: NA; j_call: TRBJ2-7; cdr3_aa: CASSWAVSSYEQYF; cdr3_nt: TGCGCCAGCAGCTGGGCAGTAAGCTCCTACGAGCAGTACTTC
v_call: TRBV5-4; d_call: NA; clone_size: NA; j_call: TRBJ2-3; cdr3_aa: CASSKIDTDTQYF; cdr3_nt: TGTGCCAGCAGCAAAATAGATACAGATACGCAGTATTTT
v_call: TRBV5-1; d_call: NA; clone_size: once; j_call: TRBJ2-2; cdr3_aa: CASSFLTENTGELFF; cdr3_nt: TGCGCCAGCAGCTTTTTAACAGAGAACACCGGGGAGCTGTTTTTT
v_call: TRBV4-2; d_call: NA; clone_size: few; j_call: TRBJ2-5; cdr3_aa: CASRPWQGSEETQYF; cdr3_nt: TGTGCCAGCAGACCCTGGCAGGGTTCAGAAGAGACCCAGTACTTC
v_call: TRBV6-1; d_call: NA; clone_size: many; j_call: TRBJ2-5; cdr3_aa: CASSPHGQYQETQYF; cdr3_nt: TGTGCCAGCAGCCCACACGGGCAGTACCAAGAGACCCAGTACTTC
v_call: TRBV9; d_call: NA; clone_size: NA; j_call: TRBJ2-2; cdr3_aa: CASSVAPGANTGELFF; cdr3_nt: TGTGCCAGCAGCGTAGCTCCGGGAGCGAACACCGGGGAGCTGTTTTTT
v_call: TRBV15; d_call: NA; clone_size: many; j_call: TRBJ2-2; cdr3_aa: CATSRDRAATGELFF; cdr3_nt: TGTGCCACCAGCAGAGATAGGGCGGCCACCGGGGAGCTGTTTTTT
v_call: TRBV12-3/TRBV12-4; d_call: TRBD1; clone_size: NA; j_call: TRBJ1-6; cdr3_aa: CASGRQGNSPLHF; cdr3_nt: TGTGCCAGCGGGAGACAGGGGAATTCACCCCTCCACTTT
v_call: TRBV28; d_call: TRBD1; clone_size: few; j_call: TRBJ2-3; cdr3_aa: CASTTRTGFADTQYF; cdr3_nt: TGTGCCAGCACCACGAGGACAGGGTTTGCAGATACGCAGTATTTT
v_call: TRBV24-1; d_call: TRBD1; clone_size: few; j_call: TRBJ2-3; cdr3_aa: CATRRTGSSTDTQYF; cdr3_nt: TGTGCCACCAGGAGGACAGGCTCTAGCACAGATACGCAGTATTTT